This T cell receptor (beta chain) derives from a study of tumor and adjacent non-tumor tissue in lung cancer (dated by TCRdb to the late 2010s). The study in broad terms: Of the cohort, around 12 patients had adenocarcinoma, 2 had squamous cell carcinoma and 1 had small cell lung cancer. The 15 enrolled patients, of whom around 10 were men and 5 were women, were aged roughly 31 to 80 years and were diagnosed with TNM stage I to III disease. A total of 95 million to 150 million productive TCRbeta reads were generated by sequencing, corresponding to an average of roughly 4.1 million reads per sample. Bulk TCRbeta repertoires were compared between lung tumor tissue and matched distant non-tumor lung tissue obtained from approximately 16 lung cancer patients. For each patient, one tumor sample and one normal lung sample were taken, giving about 29 paired specimens that underwent TCRbeta CDR3 sequencing. Overall study outcomes, separate from this receptor: Neither the sequencing platform nor unique molecular identifiers are named or mentioned anywhere in the methods. A significantly larger cumulative share of the repertoire was made up by the top 100 clones in normal lung than in tumor tissue. Only approximately 16 patients were included in the cohort, and the need for larger samples and more detailed clinical data was noted by the authors. Significantly higher TCR diversity was found in younger patients, and higher tumor TCR diversity was associated with shorter overall and disease-free survival. TCR diversity (inverse Simpson) was significantly higher in tumor than in normal lung tissue (about 400 vs 180, P = 0.0075, Mann-Whitney U test). Peripheral blood was not sequenced, so blood TCRbeta repertoires in these lung cancer patients were not examined.

The library came from multiplex PCR. The sequencing machine was an Illumina HiSeq 2500. TCRbeta libraries were constructed through three rounds of nested PCR with primers (Table S4) according to protocols adapted from ARM-PCR. Before sequencing, PCR products in the 200-500 bp range were cut out of the gel and cleaned up using the QIAquick gel extraction kit. As for the original processing: Reads were cleaned using Trimmomatic, were merged into complete CDR3 sequences using FLASH, and were assigned to V(D)J germline segments using MiTCR. VDJtools was used to compute clonal diversity as the inverse Simpson's index. A read counted as productive if the sequence was in-frame and lacked a premature stop codon. TCRdb ran its own pipeline on the public reads, namely fastp trimming at Q25 and MiXCR clone calling, and kept in-frame beta chains. Merged by CDR3 protein, the rows form single entries marked with the most common genes and DNA. The V and J calls come from TCRdb's annotation, not from the publication. Here the sample has 65,000 to 95,000 distinct CDR3 sequences; around 65% occur a single time. In total, the top ten clones hold about 12% of the sample.

CDR1 and CDR2 are drawn from the germline V gene: MNHEY, SVGEGT. Spanning cysteine to phenylalanine, the CDR3 consists of 13 amino acids. The CDR3 DNA has 39 bases and is translated from base 1. Bulk unsorted tissue served as the source for RNA extraction, and RNA quality was assessed using a NanoDrop ND-1000 and an Agilent 2100. All donors had newly diagnosed lung cancer, had not received prior chemotherapy, and were admitted for thoracic surgery in China between August and November 2014. Patients who had received previous radiotherapy or chemotherapy, or who had another concurrent cancer, were excluded from the study. Surgical tissue pieces of about 1-2.3 cm3 were preserved in RNAlater solution and were kept at -80 degrees C until use. As concerns this clonotype: Its antigen remains unidentified. The junction shows a germline mismatch at one end, possibly a read error.

This TCR was sampled from a woman aged 70-85 years with non-small cell lung cancer. The sequence joins TRBV6-2 or TRBV6-3 to TRBJ2-1; the D gene remains uncertain. Material for sequencing was lung tumor tissue. The nucleotide sequence is TGTGCCAGCAGTCGACGGCCCTACAATGACCAGTTCTTC. This is translated as CASSRRPYNDQFF.